This T cell receptor (beta chain) was sequenced in a study of human T cells and chemical hapten exposure. In the study overall: The study traced per-sample TCR yield variation mainly to small differences in pooled library volumes.

This CDR3 is 15 amino acids long. V was shortened by 3 bases and J by 1 base, with 11 bases between the two germline ends. The germline CDR1 and CDR2 sequences are MDHEN and SYDVKM. TCRdb reprocessed the RACE reads with MiXCR, giving one entry per CDR3 protein. This table holds 90,000 to 110,000 distinct CDR3 sequences, less than 40% found once. Time point defined: patch test 3, about 24 weeks after DPC sensitization. Treatment described: therapeutic diphenylcyclopropenone sensitization with weekly scalp DPC. The rearrangement uses TRBV28 and TRBJ2-3; D remains ambiguous. The sample here was whole blood, taken in connection with sensitization to the hapten diphenylcyclopropenone (DPC). This clonotype originated in a man aged 40-50 years with alopecia areata. Some clones in this sample may be carry-over from other donors' samples. The CDR3 here is CASSLRPQGTDTQYF. CDR3 coding DNA: TGTGCCAGCAGTTTGAGACCCCAGGGCACAGATACGCAGTATTTT.